A single T cell receptor (beta chain) is shown here with its context. Among Cohort 3 donors, those recovered had two negative PCRs, clearance, or symptom resolution. The data were obtained in a study of blood T cell repertoires in COVID-19. Only in-frame clones appear in the TCRdb table, and some are missing; sequencing was by immunoSEQ multiplex PCR. This table has around 200,000 clones, 85% appearing once. CDR3 length: 19 amino acids. CDR1 and CDR2 (germline): SGHVS, FQNEAQ. With V trimmed by 1 base and J by 0 bases, 8 bases remained unmatched. The origin of this receptor is a man in his forties or fifties who had recovered from COVID-19. Sequences were obtained from PBMCs or T cells enriched from blood (not recorded which). This chain connects TRBV7-8 to TRBJ2-6, with TRBD1 identical over 8 bases. Here the CDR3 DNA reads TGTGCCAGCAGCTTAGATGCGGACAGGGTCTCCTCTGGGGCCAACGTCCTGACTTTC. Its translation is CASSLDADRVSSGANVLTF.